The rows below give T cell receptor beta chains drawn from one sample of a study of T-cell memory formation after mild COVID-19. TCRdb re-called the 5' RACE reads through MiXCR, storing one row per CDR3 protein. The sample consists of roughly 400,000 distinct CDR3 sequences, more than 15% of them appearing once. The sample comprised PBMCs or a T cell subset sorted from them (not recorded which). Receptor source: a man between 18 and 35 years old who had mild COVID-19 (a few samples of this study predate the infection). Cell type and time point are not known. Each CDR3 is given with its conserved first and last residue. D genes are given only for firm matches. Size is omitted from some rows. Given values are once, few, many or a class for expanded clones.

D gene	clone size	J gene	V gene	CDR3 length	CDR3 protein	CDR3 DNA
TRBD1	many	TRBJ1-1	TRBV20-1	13	CSATQGAETEAFF	TGCAGTGCTACCCAGGGGGCAGAAACTGAAGCTTTCTTT
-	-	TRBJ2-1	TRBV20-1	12	CSARRPGDEQFF	TGCAGTGCTAGACGTCCGGGGGATGAGCAGTTCTTC
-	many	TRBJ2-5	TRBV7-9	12	CASRPAGETQYF	TGTGCCAGCAGGCCTGCGGGGGAGACCCAGTACTTC
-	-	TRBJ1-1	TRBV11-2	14	CASSRPGGSTEAFF	TGTGCCAGCAGCCGCCCGGGAGGGTCGACTGAAGCTTTCTTT
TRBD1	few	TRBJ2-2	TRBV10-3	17	CAISPGTGFGRTGELFF	TGTGCCATCAGTCCCGGGACAGGGTTCGGGAGAACCGGGGAGCTGTTTTTT
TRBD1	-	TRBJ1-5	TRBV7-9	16	CASSSNRDSGSQPQHF	TGTGCCAGCAGCTCAAACCGGGACAGTGGATCTCAGCCCCAGCATTTT
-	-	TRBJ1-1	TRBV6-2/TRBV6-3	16	CASSPHQQGRGSEAFF	TGTGCCAGCAGTCCTCACCAACAGGGAAGGGGCTCTGAAGCTTTCTTT
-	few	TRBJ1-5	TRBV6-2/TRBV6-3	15	CASSSPREINQPQHF	TGTGCCAGCAGTTCCCCCCGGGAGATCAATCAGCCCCAGCATTTT
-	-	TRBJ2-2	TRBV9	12	CASSVVAGELFF	TGTGCCAGCAGCGTAGTGGCCGGGGAGCTGTTTTTT
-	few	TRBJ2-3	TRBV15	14	CATSRDRNEDTQYF	TGTGCCACCAGCAGAGATCGAAATGAAGATACGCAGTATTTT
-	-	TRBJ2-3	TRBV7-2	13	CASSLAETDTQYF	TGTGCCAGCAGCTTAGCTGAGACAGATACGCAGTATTTT
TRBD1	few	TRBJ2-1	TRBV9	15	CASRTTGTGANEQFF	TGTGCCAGCAGGACTACCGGGACAGGGGCCAATGAGCAGTTCTTC
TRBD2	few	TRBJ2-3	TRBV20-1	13	CSASGGWTDTQYF	TGCAGTGCTAGCGGGGGGTGGACAGATACGCAGTATTTT
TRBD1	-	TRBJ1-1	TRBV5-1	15	CASSLAQGLNTEAFF	TGCGCCAGCAGCTTGGCACAGGGGTTAAACACTGAAGCTTTCTTT
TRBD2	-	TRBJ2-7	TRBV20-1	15	CSARDSAGATYEQYF	TGCAGTGCTAGAGATTCAGCGGGGGCAACCTACGAGCAGTACTTC
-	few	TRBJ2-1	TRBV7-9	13	CASSSSGLGEQFF	TGTGCCAGCAGCTCCTCAGGGCTCGGTGAGCAGTTCTTC
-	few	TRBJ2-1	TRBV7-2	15	CASSLGFLTYNEQFF	TGTGCCAGCAGCTTAGGTTTCCTTACCTACAATGAGCAGTTCTTC
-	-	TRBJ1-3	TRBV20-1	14	CSARPQGSGNTIYF	TGCAGTGCTAGACCCCAGGGCTCTGGAAACACCATATATTTT
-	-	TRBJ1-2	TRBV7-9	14	CASSFNDRNYGYTF	TGTGCCAGCAGCTTTAACGACAGAAACTATGGCTACACCTTC
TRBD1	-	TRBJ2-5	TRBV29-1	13	CSATQGAGKTQYF	TGCAGCGCAACACAGGGGGCAGGAAAGACCCAGTACTTC
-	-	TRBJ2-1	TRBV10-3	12	CAISGDHNEQFF	TGTGCCATCTCAGGGGACCACAATGAGCAGTTCTTC
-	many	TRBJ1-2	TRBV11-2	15	CASSFQPEPNYGYTF	TGTGCCAGCAGCTTCCAGCCAGAGCCTAACTATGGCTACACCTTC
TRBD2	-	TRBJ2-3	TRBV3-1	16	CASSQDPGGARNTQYF	TGTGCCAGCAGCCAAGATCCCGGGGGGGCCCGCAATACGCAGTATTTT
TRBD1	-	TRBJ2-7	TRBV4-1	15	CASSQEEQGAYEQYF	TGCGCCAGCAGCCAAGAAGAACAGGGGGCGTACGAGCAGTACTTC
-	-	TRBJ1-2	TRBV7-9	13	CASSSDSPYGYTF	TGTGCCAGCAGCTCGGACAGCCCATATGGCTACACATTC
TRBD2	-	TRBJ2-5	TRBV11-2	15	CASSLGARGGETQYF	TGTGCCAGCAGCTTAGGGGCTCGCGGGGGGGAGACCCAGTACTTC
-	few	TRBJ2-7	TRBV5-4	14	CASSFVGTPYEQYF	TGTGCCAGCAGCTTCGTCGGGACACCATACGAGCAGTACTTC
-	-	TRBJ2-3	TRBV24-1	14	CATSDPTGTDTQYF	TGTGCCACCAGTGACCCGACGGGCACAGATACGCAGTATTTT
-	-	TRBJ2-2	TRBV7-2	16	CASSLDGGAYTGELFF	TGTGCCAGCAGCTTAGATGGGGGCGCTTATACCGGGGAGCTGTTTTTT
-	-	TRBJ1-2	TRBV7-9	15	CASSLDGHRMYGYTF	TGTGCCAGCAGCTTAGATGGACACAGGATGTATGGCTACACCTTC
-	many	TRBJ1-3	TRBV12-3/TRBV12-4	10	CASSGNTIYF	TGTGCCAGCTCTGGAAACACCATATATTTT
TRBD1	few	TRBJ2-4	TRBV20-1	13	CSANRDRDNIQYF	TGCAGTGCTAATCGGGACAGGGATAACATTCAGTACTTC
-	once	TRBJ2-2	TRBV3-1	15	CASSQARGRTGELFF	TGTGCCAGCAGCCAAGCCCGGGGTCGGACCGGGGAGCTGTTTTTT
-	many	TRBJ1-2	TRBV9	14	CASSTRALRGGYTF	TGTGCCAGCAGCACCCGGGCTCTCAGGGGCGGCTACACCTTC
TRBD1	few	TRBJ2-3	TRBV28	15	CATLSGTASTDTQYF	TGTGCCACCCTATCCGGGACAGCGAGCACAGATACGCAGTATTTT
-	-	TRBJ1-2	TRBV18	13	CASSPGYYEGYTF	TGTGCCAGCTCACCCGGGTATTATGAGGGCTACACCTTC
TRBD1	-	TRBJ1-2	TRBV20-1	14	CSAGQGADGYGYTF	TGCAGTGCAGGCCAGGGGGCAGATGGCTATGGCTACACCTTC
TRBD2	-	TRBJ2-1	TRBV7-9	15	CASSEDSGAGNEQFF	TGTGCCAGCAGTGAAGATAGCGGGGCGGGGAATGAGCAGTTCTTC
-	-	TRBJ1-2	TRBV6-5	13	CASRDSWANGYTF	TGTGCCAGCAGAGATAGTTGGGCGAATGGCTACACCTTC
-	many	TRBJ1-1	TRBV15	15	CATSRGNSLNTEAFF	TGTGCCACCAGCAGAGGCAACAGCCTAAACACTGAAGCTTTCTTT